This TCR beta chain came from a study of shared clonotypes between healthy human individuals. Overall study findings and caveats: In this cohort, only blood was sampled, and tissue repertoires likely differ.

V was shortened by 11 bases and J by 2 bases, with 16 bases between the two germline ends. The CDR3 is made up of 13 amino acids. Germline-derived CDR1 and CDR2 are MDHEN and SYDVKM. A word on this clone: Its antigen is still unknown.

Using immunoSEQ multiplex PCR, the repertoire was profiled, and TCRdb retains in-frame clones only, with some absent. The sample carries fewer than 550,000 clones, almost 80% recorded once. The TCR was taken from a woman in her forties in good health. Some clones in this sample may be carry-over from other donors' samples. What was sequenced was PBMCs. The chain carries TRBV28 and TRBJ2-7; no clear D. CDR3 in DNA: TGTGCCCTAGGTGCCCGAGACCCCTACGAGCAGTACTTC. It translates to CALGARDPYEQYF.